The entry below describes one TCR beta chain. The antigen is not known. The data originate from a study of cytomegalovirus exposure and HLA in healthy donors. Study-wide findings and caveats: Per a later analysis, HLA-associated TCR beta chains showed more clonal expansion than other, equally common TCR beta chains.

PCR involved 60 Vbeta and 13 Jbeta primers. Some clones are missing from TCRdb's copy, which holds only in-frame ones; the method was immunoSEQ multiplex PCR. The data include tens of thousands of clones; the top ten clones carry almost 4%. Trimming pared 6 bases from V and 0 bases from J, leaving 12 bases between. The CDR3 is 14 amino acids. The V gene's germline CDR1 is MNHEY and CDR2 SVGAGI. The source material was PBMCs. The receptor was isolated from a male donor in good health and CMV-seronegative. The chain recombines TRBV6-5 with TRBJ2-7; no reliable D call. The CDR3 sequence is CASSPTWSSYEQYF. CDR3 nucleotide sequence: TGTGCCAGCAGCCCCACTTGGAGCTCCTACGAGCAGTACTTC.